The TCR beta chain described here comes from a study of cytomegalovirus exposure and HLA in healthy donors. V was cut by 6 bases and J by 3 bases, with 4 bases left in between. The CDR3 contains 10 residues. The V gene's germline CDR1 is DFQATT and CDR2 SNEGSKA (reference sequence). The PCR ran on 60 Vbeta and 13 Jbeta primers. Authors' methods: Roughly 10 million shared chains were among about 80 million unique TCR beta chains counted in a later analysis. The data were produced by immunoSEQ multiplex PCR, yet TCRdb's version contains in-frame clones alone and is incomplete. V and J calls plus clone size are reproduced from that table; the DNA served to infer D and trimming. This sample's table reports fewer than 150,000 clones.

The J gene is TRBJ2-3, the V gene TRBV20-1; D remains ambiguous. The TCR was taken from a woman aged 60 to 75 in good health and CMV-seronegative. Sequencing used PBMCs. In DNA form, the CDR3 reads TGCAGTGCCCAGACAGATACGCAGTATTTT. Its protein is CSAQTDTQYF.